These 9 T cell receptor beta chains were sequenced from one sample in a study of metastatic and nonmetastatic thyroid tumors. Using MiXCR, TCRdb reanalyzed the PCR reads. The table shows more than 9,500 clones, with 25% to 40% occurring only once. Among the patients, none had received any treatment before thyroid surgery. The sample comprised tumor tissue. These TCRs come from a male donor with papillary thyroid cancer or a benign thyroid nodule (not recorded which). Some clones in this sample may be carry-over from other donors' samples.

The chain is built from TRBV5-8 and TRBJ2-7; either TRBD1 or TRBD2 may supply D (5 bases each). Between the trimmed V and J ends, which lost 0 bases and 13 bases, there was a span of 8 bases. This CDR3 contains 10 residues. Germline CDR1 SGHTS, CDR2 YDEGEE. This CDR3 reads CASSLVGRYF. The CDR3 nucleotides read TGTGCCAGCAGCTTGGTGGGACGATACTTC.

As regards this clone: Other DNA sequences in this sample translate to the same CDR3. V gene TRBV20-1 combines with J gene TRBJ1-5; TRBD1 matches 11 bases. This CDR3 comprises 15 residues. V was pared by 1 base and J by 7 bases, with 6 bases of the junction left unmatched. Germline-derived CDR1 and CDR2 are DFQATT and SNEGSKA (reference sequence). The CDR3 bases are TGCAGTGCTAGAGCCCGGACAGGGGGCGGGCAGCCCCAGCATTTT. Its protein product is CSARARTGGGQPQHF.

This clone occurred a few times. This chain connects TRBV28 to TRBJ2-7, with TRBD1 matching over 7 bases. CDR1 is MDHEN and CDR2 is SYDVKM in the germline V gene. V lost 6 bases to trimming and J lost 3 bases; unmatched junction nucleotides: 2. The CDR3 has 12 residues. CDR3 amino acids: CASRDRNYEQYF. DNA of the CDR3: TGTGCCAGCAGGGACAGGAACTACGAGCAGTACTTC.

By sample fraction, this clone is medium-sized. This chain joins TRBV6-1 and TRBJ1-5; D unclear. This CDR3 has 14 amino acids. Germline CDR1 MNHNS, CDR2 SASEGT. V lost 4 bases and J 9 bases, leaving 16 bases between the germline ends. CDR3 protein: CASSGRVEGRPQHF. In DNA form, the CDR3 reads TGTGCCAGCAGTGGTAGGGTGGAAGGCCGGCCCCAGCATTTT.

The chain links TRBV7-2 to TRBJ2-7; 8 bases are a match to TRBD2. The CDR3 length is 13 residues. Germline V gives CDR1 SGHTA, CDR2 FQGNSA. J lost 5 bases, V lost 7 bases, and 7 bases had no gene match. For the CDR3, the DNA is TGTGCCAGCACGGGAGGGGCGCAGGACGAGCAGTACTTC. Amino acid sequence: CASTGGAQDEQYF.

The rearrangement links TRBV20-1 to TRBJ1-6; D not resolved. The germline V gene has CDR1 DFQATT and CDR2 SNEGSKA (reference sequence). CDR3 size: 15 residues. V dropped 3 bases and J dropped 7 bases, with 16 bases sitting between them. The CDR3 region is CSARNPGSGNSPLHF. The CDR3 DNA is TGCAGTGCTAGGAACCCCGGGTCGGGGAATTCACCCCTCCACTTT.

As concerns this clone: This may stem from a read error, because a much larger clone lies one nucleotide away. The V call is TRBV19, the J call TRBJ2-3; 12 nucleotides agree with TRBD2. With V trimmed by 3 bases and J by 6 bases, 7 bases remained unmatched. Germline V gives CDR1 LNHDA, CDR2 SQIVND (reference sequence). The CDR3 totals 16 residues. The CDR3 region is CASSIMASGGDDTQYF. CDR3 DNA: TGTGCCAGTAGTATTATGGCTAGCGGGGGGGACGATACGCAGTATTTT.

The rearrangement uses TRBV24-1 and TRBJ2-3; D is unresolved. The CDR3 is made up of 14 amino acids. The germline V gene encodes CDR1 KGHDR and CDR2 SFDVKD. With 5 bases removed from V and 8 bases from J, the gap between germline ends came to 16 bases. CDR3 nucleotides: TGTGCCACCAGTGTAAACGGCTACTCACCTACGCAGTATTTT. This codes for CATSVNGYSPTQYF.

In the case of this clone: At one of its ends the junction is not consistent with the germline gene, which may arise from a read error. The chain recombines TRBV7-2 with TRBJ2-3; no clear D. The CDR3 is 13 amino acids. Germline CDR1 and CDR2: SGHTA and FQGNSA. The DNA for the CDR3 is TGTCCCAGCAGCTTAATGCGCCCAGATACGCAGTATTTT. This gives the protein CPSSLMRPDTQYF.